The clone carrying this T cell receptor (beta chain) has just a few counts. This sample was taken from a study of blood T cells in healthy people across ages. A sample-barcoded 5' primer and a J-beta primer mix were used in a second PCR of about 7 to 12 cycles. TCRdb processed the 5' RACE reads anew with MiXCR; each CDR3 protein has one entry. The data hold approximately 1.5 million distinct CDR3 sequences, with 40% to 45% observed a single time. Input material: blood. The origin of this receptor is a woman younger than 30 in good health.

The DNA of the CDR3 is TGTGCCAGCAGCTCCTATACAGGGTACAATGAGCAGTTCTTC. Protein product: CASSSYTGYNEQFF. This sequence joins TRBV7-2 and TRBJ2-1; D may be TRBD1 (6 bases). The V end was cut by 4 bases, the J end by 4 bases, with 11 bases between. In germline, CDR1 is SGHTA, CDR2 FQGNSA. The CDR3 loop spans 14 amino acids.